The source of this T cell receptor beta chain is a study of OX40 agonist ivuxolimab in advanced cancers. Study-level information: Patients were dosed intravenously with ivuxolimab at 0.01 to 10 mg/kg every 2 weeks. Study results and caveats: Low normalized T-cell clonal expansion was additionally recorded for some nonresponders.

J was trimmed by 8 bases and V by 4 bases; bases with no gene match: 8. This CDR3 is 15 amino acids long. Germline CDR1 reads SNHLY; CDR2 reads FYNNEI. Autoimmune disease history or systemic immunosuppression barred patients. A remark on this clone: Its cognate antigen is unknown.

Profiling relied on immunoSEQ multiplex PCR, and the TCRdb table lists in-frame clones only, not all of them. Of 69,000 or so clones listed, roughly 80% are singletons. The receptor comes from an adult with an advanced solid tumor such as melanoma, head and neck, liver or kidney cancer. The rearrangement uses TRBV2 and TRBJ2-1, with 10 bases lining up with TRBD1. The sample in question was CD4+ or CD8+ T cells sorted from blood, obtained in a trial of the OX40 agonist ivuxolimab. The CDR3 bases are TGTGCCAGCAGTGGAGGCGGGACAGGGGACGATGAGCAGTTCTTC. Residues: CASSGGGTGDDEQFF.